These 28 T cell receptor beta chains were sequenced from one sample in a study of TIL therapy for anti-PD-1-resistant metastatic lung cancer. Time point specified: pre-treatment sample, taken before nivolumab and TIL therapy. The libraries were made with immunoSEQ v3. Using immunoSEQ multiplex PCR, the repertoire was profiled, and TCRdb retains in-frame clones only, with some absent. Of about 50,000 clones detected, about 86% appear once; the ten largest clones hold 4.5% to 6%. The starting material was blood, obtained at baseline. These receptors all stem from a person between 30 and 79 years old with non-small cell lung cancer.

The rearrangement links TRBV18 to TRBJ2-1; 10 nucleotides agree with TRBD1. The V gene's germline CDR1 is KGHSH and CDR2 LQKENI. The CDR3 is 16 residues long. Unmatched junction bases numbered 11, after V lost 3 bases and J lost 9 bases. For the CDR3, the DNA is TGTGCCAGCTCACCCCCGGGACAGGGGACTCTTGGTGAGCAGTTCTTC. Translation gives CASSPPGQGTLGEQFF.

This clone has more than one count but fewer than ten. For the CDR3, the DNA is TGTGCCAGCAGTCCCGGACAGGGGGCATATGGCTACACCTTC. Amino acid sequence: CASSPGQGAYGYTF. The rearrangement links TRBV28 to TRBJ1-2; 11 positions agree with TRBD1. With V trimmed by 5 bases and J by 5 bases, 4 bases remained unmatched. This CDR3 has 14 amino acids. CDR1 is MDHEN and CDR2 is SYDVKM in the germline V gene.

The rearrangement links TRBV29-1 to TRBJ1-2, with 7 bases that match TRBD1. The CDR3 length is 15 residues. The V gene end was trimmed by 7 bases and the J gene end by 4 bases; junction bases not matched to a gene: 15. Germline V gene data show CDR1 as SQVTM and CDR2 as ANQGSEA. This CDR3 is CSAPLGGGPPYGYTF. The CDR3 region has the DNA TGCAGCGCGCCTTTAGGGGGCGGGCCCCCCTATGGCTACACCTTC.

V gene TRBV3-1 (or the pseudogene TRBV3-2) combines with J gene TRBJ2-6, with 8 bases aligning to TRBD1. Germline-derived CDR1 and CDR2 are LGHDT and YNNKEL (reference sequence). The CDR3 contains 18 residues. Unmatched junction bases numbered 4, after V lost 0 bases and J lost 0 bases. As DNA, the CDR3 is TGTGCCAGCAGCCAAGAAGGACAGGGTGCCTCTGGGGCCAACGTCCTGACTTTC. Translation: CASSQEGQGASGANVLTF.

The V gene is TRBV11-3, the J gene TRBJ2-1; D is tentatively TRBD1 or TRBD2 (6 bases each). Trimming pared 5 bases from V and 1 base from J, leaving 15 bases between. CDR3 length: 16 residues. Germline CDR1 is SGHNT and CDR2 is YENEEA. DNA for the CDR3: TGTGCCAGCAGCCCAGAAGGGGGGCTATCCTACAATGAGCAGTTCTTC. This codes for CASSPEGGLSYNEQFF.

V usage is TRBV5-4 and J usage is TRBJ2-5; 9 bases match TRBD1. The V segment lost 4 bases and the J segment 3 bases; nucleotides outside the gene matches: 7. Germline-derived CDR1 and CDR2 are SGHNT and YYREEE (reference sequence). The length of the CDR3 is 15 residues. Written as DNA, the CDR3 is TGTGCCAGCAGCGCCGCGACAGGGGGAGAAGAGACCCAGTACTTC. Encoded protein: CASSAATGGEETQYF.

The chain is built from TRBV4-3 and TRBJ1-2; D is uncertain. The germline V gene has CDR1 LGHNA and CDR2 YSLEER. The V end lost 0 bases, the J end lost 4 bases, and 12 bases lay between the germline ends. The CDR3 is made up of 15 amino acids. The CDR3 DNA follows: TGCGCCAGCAGCCAAGATTCAGGTGGTCGCTATGGCTACACCTTC. This translates into CASSQDSGGRYGYTF.

V usage is TRBV10-3 and J usage is TRBJ2-7, with 8 bases identical to TRBD1. This CDR3 region has 14 residues. V lost 3 bases to trimming and J lost 3 bases; unmatched junction nucleotides: 4. The germline V gene has CDR1 ENHRY and CDR2 SYGVKD. CDR3 amino acids: CAISDTGTGYEQYF. The CDR3 coding sequence is TGTGCCATCAGTGATACCGGGACAGGCTACGAGCAGTACTTC.

The chain has TRBV6-1 and TRBJ1-5, with a possible D match to TRBD1 (5 bases). The CDR3 is made up of 14 amino acids. V shed 1 base and J shed 3 bases, with 7 bases lying between them. Per germline, CDR1 MNHNS and CDR2 SASEGT. The CDR3 region has the DNA TGTGCCAGCAGTGAAGGACAGCACAATCAGCCCCAGCATTTT. Its translation is CASSEGQHNQPQHF.

This chain uses TRBV6-6 with TRBJ1-5; D may be TRBD1 (6 bases). CDR3 length: 15 amino acids. The ends were cut back, 6 bases at V and 5 bases at J, with 17 bases in the middle. The germline V gene has CDR1 MNHNY and CDR2 SVGAGI (reference sequence). The chain's CDR3 is CASSRRGVVDQPQHF. CDR3 in DNA: TGTGCCAGCAGCCGGAGGGGGGTGGTGGATCAGCCCCAGCATTTT.

V usage is TRBV5-1 and J usage is TRBJ1-3; D unresolved. CDR1 and CDR2 from the germline V gene are SGHRS and YFSETQ. This CDR3 is built from 16 residues. V gave up 4 bases and J gave up 0 bases, with 14 bases separating them. CDR3 sequence (DNA): TGCGCCAGCAGCCCTAGCTGGGTGGACTCTGGAAACACCATATATTTT. Amino acids: CASSPSWVDSGNTIYF. Full variable domain (missing parts from reference TRBV5-1 and TRBJ1-3): KAGVTQTPRYLIKTRGQQVTLSCSPISGHRSVSWYQQTPGQGLQFLFEYFSETQRNKGNFPGRFSGRQFSNSRSEMNVSTLELGDSALYLCASSPSWVDSGNTIYFGEGSWLTVV.

V and J are TRBV19 and TRBJ2-7; perhaps TRBD2 as D (6 bases). V was cut by 7 bases and J by 5 bases, with 21 bases left in between. The CDR3 sequence is 15 residues long. In germline, CDR1 is LNHDA, CDR2 SQIVND (reference sequence). CDR3 residues: CASNRRNRGADEQYF. CDR3 bases: TGTGCCAGTAATCGGAGGAATCGCGGGGCCGACGAGCAGTACTTC.

The rearrangement links TRBV6-5 to TRBJ2-2, with a possible D match to TRBD2 (5 bases). The germline V gene has CDR1 MNHEY and CDR2 SVGAGI. Trimming removed 0 bases from V and 8 bases from J, with 7 bases in between. The CDR3 spans 13 residues. This CDR3 reads CASSYSRRGELFF. CDR3 bases: TGTGCCAGCAGTTACTCCCGGAGGGGGGAGCTGTTTTTT.

The chain has TRBV4-2 and TRBJ2-1; 7 nucleotides align to TRBD1. Germline V gives CDR1 LGHNA, CDR2 YNFKEQ. Unmatched junction bases numbered 14, after V lost 6 bases and J lost 6 bases. The CDR3 is 16 residues long. The CDR3: CASRPTGLDPTNEQFF. The CDR3 region has the DNA TGTGCCAGCAGACCGACAGGGCTGGACCCGACCAATGAGCAGTTCTTC.

The chain is built from TRBV19 and TRBJ2-2; D gene uncertain. Germline lookup yields CDR1 LNHDA and CDR2 SQIVND (reference sequence). This CDR3 is 13 amino acids long. The germline V and J ends were trimmed by 7 bases and 4 bases, with 10 bases remaining between them. CDR3 bases: TGTGCCAGTAATGAACAGTTCACCGGGGAGCTGTTTTTT. Its protein product is CASNEQFTGELFF.

CDR3 loop: CASSLEDRAWYF. The DNA of the CDR3 is TGTGCCAGCAGTTTAGAGGACAGGGCTTGGTATTTT. The chain employs TRBV12-3 or TRBV12-4 and TRBJ2-3, with TRBD1 matching over 8 bases. This CDR3 is 12 amino acids long. The ends lost 1 base at V and 14 bases at J; junction bases unmatched: 5.

This sequence joins TRBV6-2 or TRBV6-3 and TRBJ2-7; tentative D call: TRBD1 (5 bases). V lost 2 bases to trimming and J lost 4 bases, with 6 bases between them. The germline gives CDR1 MNHEY, CDR2 SVGEGT. The CDR3 is 12 amino acids. CDR3 protein: CASSYRGYEQYF. The CDR3 DNA reads TGTGCCAGCAGTTACAGGGGTTACGAGCAGTACTTC.

The genes are TRBV18 and TRBJ2-1; D might be TRBD1 (6 bases). Trimming cost V 2 bases and J 6 bases, with 17 bases left between them. The CDR3 covers 16 residues. From germline, CDR1 is KGHSH and CDR2 LQKENI. The CDR3 coding sequence is TGTGCCAGCTCACCAGTGGTGGCAGGGGCGAGCAATGAGCAGTTCTTC. It translates to CASSPVVAGASNEQFF.

The chain has TRBV6-5 and TRBJ2-3; the D gene is possibly TRBD2 (6 bases). Trimming removed 7 bases at V and 2 bases at J, with 13 bases between. Germline loops: CDR1 MNHEY, CDR2 SVGAGI. The CDR3 sequence is 14 residues long. The CDR3 reads CASKVADTTDTQYF. In DNA form, the CDR3 reads TGTGCCAGCAAGGTAGCGGACACCACAGATACGCAGTATTTT.

This clone was found once. This rearrangement joins TRBV5-1 to TRBJ1-1, with TRBD1 matching over 9 bases. Losses at the gene ends were 4 bases for V and 4 bases for J; bases not matched to a gene: 5. CDR1 is SGHRS, CDR2 YFSETQ, per germline. The CDR3 has 14 residues. The CDR3 sequence: CASSGGTGSTEAFF. CDR3 nucleotides: TGCGCCAGCAGCGGGGGGACAGGGAGCACTGAAGCTTTCTTT.

CDR3: CSASEQVEYNEQFF. DNA for the CDR3: TGCAGTGCTAGTGAGCAGGTAGAATACAATGAGCAGTTCTTC. The V and J genes are TRBV20-1 and TRBJ2-1; D call uncertain. V lost 3 bases and J 4 bases, leaving 13 bases between the germline ends. Germline CDR1 and CDR2: DFQATT and SNEGSKA (reference sequence). CDR3 size: 14 residues.

A few counts support this clone. This chain connects TRBV6-2 or TRBV6-3 to TRBJ1-5; D unresolved. The germline gives CDR1 MNHEY, CDR2 SVGEGT. V lost 0 bases and J 5 bases, leaving 8 bases between the germline ends. The CDR3 runs 14 residues. The chain's CDR3 is CASSYSATHQPQHF. The CDR3, as DNA: TGTGCCAGCAGTTACTCTGCGACCCATCAGCCCCAGCATTTT.

This CDR3 is CASSLTANSYNEQFF. CDR3 sequence (DNA): TGTGCCAGCAGCCTGACGGCAAACTCCTACAATGAGCAGTTCTTC. This chain uses TRBV9 with TRBJ2-1; D call uncertain. The germline V gene has CDR1 SGDLS and CDR2 YYNGEE. The CDR3 sequence is 15 residues long. Trimming stripped 4 bases from V and 0 bases from J, with 11 bases between.

The chain links TRBV7-9 to TRBJ2-3; the D is unclear. The CDR3 extends over 14 amino acids. From germline, CDR1 is SEHNR and CDR2 FQNEAQ (reference sequence). The germline V and J ends were trimmed by 0 bases and 2 bases, with 6 bases remaining between them. As DNA, the CDR3 is TGTGCCAGCAGCTTAGCGGGGATCACAGATACGCAGTATTTT. This gives the protein CASSLAGITDTQYF.

J is TRBJ1-3 and V is TRBV14; TRBD1 agrees at 10 bases. J was trimmed by 0 bases and V by 4 bases; bases with no gene match: 6. CDR1 and CDR2 from the germline V gene are SGHDN and FVKESK. The CDR3 covers 17 residues. CDR3 DNA: TGTGCCAGCAGCCCGACAGGGGGCCTAAGCTCTGGAAACACCATATATTTT. It is translated as CASSPTGGLSSGNTIYF.

CDR3: CASSFGRGAYEQYF. CDR3 coding DNA: TGTGCCAGCAGTTTTGGCAGGGGGGCCTACGAGCAGTACTTC. The rearrangement joins TRBV28 to TRBJ2-7, with D perhaps matching TRBD1 (7 bases). The germline V gene encodes CDR1 MDHEN and CDR2 SYDVKM. The CDR3 sequence is 14 residues long. Trimming shortened V by 3 bases and J by 2 bases, and 11 bases separated the two germline ends.

This clone was seen only a few times. The chain is built from TRBV21-1 and TRBJ2-2; the table gives TRBD2 as D, unverified against the DNA. TRBV21-1 constitutes a pseudogene. The CDR3 length is 16 residues. Here the CDR3 DNA reads TGTGCCAGCGGGCGGGAGGGGCCCACTTACACCGGGGAGCTGTTTTTT. It translates to CASGREGPTYTGELFF.

The rearrangement uses TRBV24-1 and TRBJ1-2; perhaps TRBD1 as D (5 bases). This CDR3 is 15 amino acids long. Deletions cut 4 bases from V and 5 bases from J, with 16 bases between. In germline, CDR1 is KGHDR, CDR2 SFDVKD. CDR3 in DNA: TGTGCCACCAGTGACTCAAGGGGCCATATATATGGCTACACCTTC. This encodes CATSDSRGHIYGYTF.